Below, one T cell receptor beta chain is given with its context. These data are taken from a study of blood T cell repertoires in COVID-19. As for the study in general: Sites in the United States, Italy and Spain provided acute and convalescent COVID-19 samples. From T cells, B-cell-depleted T cells, or PBMCs came the material, which was cDNA or gDNA.

In the authors' methods: The authors estimated nucleated cell counts from reference gene primer amplification. Using immunoSEQ multiplex PCR, the repertoire was profiled, and TCRdb retains in-frame clones only, with some absent. V, J and clone size were drawn from that table, and D and trimming were deduced from the DNA. The table shows some 200,000 clones, with approximately 84% occurring only once. This CDR3 has 14 amino acids. Per the germline V gene, CDR1 is MNHNS and CDR2 is SASEGT. V shed 0 bases and J shed 4 bases, with 7 bases lying between them. The TCR originated in a human donor with acute or convalescent COVID-19. The donor label of this sample is uncertain. V is TRBV6-1 and J is TRBJ1-5; D not certain. Sequenced input: peripheral blood. This chain's CDR3 is CASSEAGGNQPQHF. The CDR3 nucleotides are TGTGCCAGCAGTGAAGCGGGAGGAAATCAGCCCCAGCATTTT.